This T cell receptor beta chain was profiled in a study of CD8 T cells in ankylosing spondylitis. For TCR beta, libraries came from quantitative 5'-RACE with molecular barcodes. TCRdb processed the 5' RACE reads anew with MiXCR; each CDR3 protein has one entry. The sample consists of 150,000 or so distinct CDR3 sequences, roughly 11% of them appearing once. Whole-study results and caveats: Certain motif variants had earlier been reported in reactive arthritis synovial fluid and blood. Within ankylosing spondylitis blood, a TCR beta motif made up of seven to nine highly homologous variants appeared to be characteristic. Disease-associated clonotypes exhibited CD8+ identity and were relatively infrequent in peripheral blood.

This clonotype was counted many times. Its antigen is currently unknown. V was pared by 1 base and J by 3 bases, with 10 bases between. The V gene's germline CDR1 is SGHTA and CDR2 FQGNSA. The CDR3 extends over 15 amino acids. Sequenced sample: blood, either unsorted or a sorted T cell fraction (not recorded which). This receptor was taken from a male donor with ankylosing spondylitis or in good health (not recorded which). This sequence joins TRBV7-2 and TRBJ1-5, with D maybe TRBD1 (6 bases). As DNA, the CDR3 is TGTGCCAGCAGCTTAGAGCGGGGGCTCAATCAGCCCCAGCATTTT. Encoded protein: CASSLERGLNQPQHF.